These 30 T cell receptor beta chains originate from one sample sequenced in a study of cytomegalovirus exposure and HLA in healthy donors. Some clones are missing from TCRdb's copy, which holds only in-frame ones; the method was immunoSEQ multiplex PCR. The sample includes some 45,000 clones, 80% to 95% of them seen just once. The sample consisted of PBMCs. These receptors all come from a man between 18 and 35 years old in good health and CMV-seronegative.

The chain uses TRBV6-5 and TRBJ2-2, with D perhaps TRBD2 (5 bases). Germline values: CDR1 MNHEY, CDR2 SVGAGI. V gave up 0 bases and J gave up 8 bases, with 7 bases separating them. The CDR3 has 13 amino acids. The CDR3 nucleotides are TGTGCCAGCAGTTACTCAGCGGCAGGGGAGCTGTTTTTT. This sequence encodes CASSYSAAGELFF.

This chain joins TRBV14 and TRBJ2-1; D gene unclear. CDR1 and CDR2 from the germline V gene are SGHDN and FVKESK. The CDR3 runs to 15 residues. Trimming took off 4 bases at V and 5 bases at J, with 15 bases between the two ends. CDR3 loop: CASSRRQAFDNEQFF. The CDR3 DNA reads as TGTGCCAGCAGCCGTCGTCAGGCCTTCGACAATGAGCAGTTCTTC. Using reference TRBV14 and TRBJ2-1 for the parts outside the CDR3, the full variable domain is EAGVTQFPSHSVIEKGQTVTLRCDPISGHDNLYWYRRVMGKEIKFLLHFVKESKQDESGMPNNRFLAERTGGTYSTLKVQPAELEDSGVYFCASSRRQAFDNEQFFGPGTRLTVL.

The rearrangement uses TRBV29-1 and TRBJ2-1, with D possibly TRBD1 on 8 matching bases. CDR3 size: 14 residues. Germline assignment: CDR1 SQVTM and CDR2 ANQGSEA. The V gene lost 7 bases and the J gene lost 4 bases, with 17 bases spanning the gap. The CDR3 spells CSGGSGTGYNEQFF. The CDR3 region has the DNA TGCAGCGGAGGAAGCGGGACAGGATACAATGAGCAGTTCTTC.

This clone came up once. The rearrangement uses TRBV6-5 and TRBJ2-1; TRBD1 might be the D (6 bases). This CDR3 spans 14 amino acids. Trimming removed 7 bases at V and 7 bases at J, with 17 bases between. The V gene's germline CDR1 is MNHEY and CDR2 SVGAGI. This CDR3 is CASTVTGRSNEQFF. CDR3 nucleotides: TGTGCCAGCACGGTAACAGGGCGGTCAAATGAGCAGTTCTTC.

This sequence joins TRBV14 and TRBJ1-4; 8 bases agree with TRBD1. The CDR3 covers 14 residues. V lost 4 bases to trimming and J lost 8 bases; unmatched junction nucleotides: 6. CDR1 and CDR2 from the germline V gene are SGHDN and FVKESK. The CDR3 loop reads CASSPGGFGEKLFF. In DNA form, the CDR3 reads TGTGCCAGCAGCCCAGGGGGCTTCGGGGAAAAACTGTTTTTT.

This clone was detected once. The chain's CDR3 is CASSSGTGRETEAFF. CDR3 in DNA: TGCGCCAGCAGCTCGGGGACAGGGAGGGAAACTGAAGCTTTCTTT. The rearrangement links TRBV5-1 to TRBJ1-1; TRBD1 matches 9 bases. After removal of 3 bases from V and 5 bases from J, the junction contained 8 bases not matched to a gene. The V gene's germline CDR1 is SGHRS and CDR2 YFSETQ. The CDR3 has 15 residues.

The chain couples TRBV15 to TRBJ2-5, with D maybe TRBD2 (6 bases). The V end was cut by 6 bases, the J end by 5 bases, with 10 bases between. Germline lookup yields CDR1 LNHNV and CDR2 YYDKDF (reference sequence). The CDR3 has 12 residues. CDR3 bases: TGTGCCACCAGAAAGACTAGGGAGACCCAGTACTTC. Translation gives CATRKTRETQYF. The full variable domain, in which reference TRBV15 and TRBJ2-5 provide the parts outside the CDR3, is DAMVIQNPRYQVTQFGKPVTLSCSQTLNHNVMYWYQQKSSQAPKLLFHYYDKDFNNEADTPDNFQSRRPNTSFCFLDIRSPGLGDTAMYLCATRKTRETQYFGPGTRLLVL.

The rearrangement uses TRBV4-1 and TRBJ2-7; D remains unclear. CDR1 and CDR2 from the germline V gene are MGHRA and YSYEKL. The V gene lost 1 base and the J gene lost 6 bases, with 10 bases spanning the gap. The CDR3 is made up of 13 amino acids. In nucleotides, the CDR3 is TGCGCCAGCAGCCAAGTGTCGACATCCGAGCAGTACTTC. This sequence encodes CASSQVSTSEQYF.

Comments on this clone: At one of its ends the junction is not consistent with the germline gene, which may arise from a read error. This chain uses TRBV5-4 with TRBJ2-4; D is unclear. The germline CDR1 and CDR2 sequences are SGHNT and YYREEE (reference sequence). The CDR3 contains 15 residues. CDR3 coding DNA: TGTGTCAGCAGCTTCGGAGATCTAGCCAAAAACATTCAGTACTTC. Translation gives CVSSFGDLAKNIQYF.

J is TRBJ2-2 and V is TRBV4-2; 7 bases align to TRBD2. Germline-derived CDR1 and CDR2 are LGHNA and YNFKEQ. J lost 1 base, V lost 1 base, and 9 bases had no gene match. The CDR3 has 18 residues. The CDR3 nucleotides are TGTGCCAGCAGCCAAGGTCCGGCAGCGGGAAAGAACACCGGGGAGCTGTTTTTT. This codes for CASSQGPAAGKNTGELFF.

The chain couples TRBV28 to TRBJ1-2; unclear D gene. Germline V gene lookup returns CDR1 MDHEN and CDR2 SYDVKM. This CDR3 has 12 amino acids. V lost 5 bases and J 5 bases, leaving 9 bases between the germline ends. The CDR3 sequence is CASSPLPYGYTF. The CDR3 DNA reads TGTGCCAGCAGTCCCCTTCCTTATGGCTACACCTTC.

In its sample, this clone was seen once. This same CDR3 is encoded by further DNA sequences in the sample. The V call is TRBV14, the J call TRBJ1-1; maybe TRBD1 (6 bases). The CDR3 length is 12 residues. Germline V CDR1 and CDR2: SGHDN, FVKESK. V was pared by 1 base and J by 8 bases, with 8 bases between. Here the CDR3 reads CASSQAQGEAFF. The CDR3 DNA sequence: TGTGCCAGCAGCCAAGCACAGGGAGAAGCTTTCTTT.

This chain joins TRBV5-1 and TRBJ2-1, with 11 bases aligning to TRBD2. J gave up 9 bases and V 4 bases, and 12 bases lay outside the gene matches. Germline-derived CDR1 and CDR2 are SGHRS and YFSETQ. The length of the CDR3 is 16 residues. CDR3 residues: CASSRSLAGGLVEQFF. CDR3 in DNA: TGCGCCAGCAGCAGAAGCTTAGCGGGAGGGTTGGTTGAGCAGTTCTTC.

The chain combines TRBV7-8 with TRBJ1-3; no clear D. The CDR3 is made up of 15 amino acids. V gave up 5 bases and J gave up 0 bases, with 11 bases separating them. Germline CDR1 reads SGHVS; CDR2 reads FQNEAQ. CDR3 amino acids: CASSQASSSGNTIYF. CDR3 nucleotide sequence: TGTGCCAGCAGCCAGGCATCAAGCTCTGGAAACACCATATATTTT.

This chain links TRBV5-1 with TRBJ1-1; D might be TRBD1 (6 bases). The CDR3 covers 16 residues. Deletions cut 3 bases from V and 6 bases from J, with 21 bases between. Looked up from germline, CDR1 is SGHRS and CDR2 is YFSETQ. This chain's CDR3 is CASSYGGGRSSAEAFF. CDR3 DNA: TGCGCCAGCAGCTATGGGGGCGGGAGGAGTAGCGCTGAAGCTTTCTTT.

This sequence joins TRBV5-1 and TRBJ2-7; possibly TRBD2 for D (6 bases). The CDR3 totals 14 residues. Germline V gene lookup returns CDR1 SGHRS and CDR2 YFSETQ. The V gene lost 4 bases and the J gene lost 2 bases, with 13 bases spanning the gap. CDR3 DNA: TGCGCCAGCAGCGATGACGGGGGTCCCTACGAGCAGTACTTC. Protein sequence: CASSDDGGPYEQYF.

The genes are TRBV4-1 and TRBJ2-2, with a possible D match to TRBD2 (6 bases). Germline lookup yields CDR1 MGHRA and CDR2 YSYEKL. This CDR3 region has 19 residues. V lost 0 bases, J lost 7 bases, and 24 bases lay in between. CDR3 sequence (DNA): TGCGCCAGCAGCCAAGAGAGCGGGCGGCACATACTATCTGGCGGGGAGCTGTTTTTT. It yields the protein CASSQESGRHILSGGELFF.

The rearrangement links TRBV5-1 to TRBJ2-2; no reliable D call. The CDR3 totals 15 residues. Trimming cost V 0 bases and J 4 bases, with 10 bases left between them. The germline V gene has CDR1 SGHRS and CDR2 YFSETQ. CDR3 nucleotides: TGCGCCAGCAGCTTGGAGGAGATGGGCACCGGGGAGCTGTTTTTT. It codes for CASSLEEMGTGELFF.

The DNA for the CDR3 is TGTGCCAGCAGTCGACAGGGGGCCGGCCAGCCCCAGCATTTT. Amino acid sequence: CASSRQGAGQPQHF. The chain combines TRBV6-6 with TRBJ1-5, with TRBD1 matching 10 bases. From germline, CDR1 is MNHNY and CDR2 SVGAGI (reference sequence). The V and J ends lost 5 bases and 7 bases, in that order; junction bases with no gene match: 5. The CDR3 contains 14 residues.

The CDR3: CSARQGANEKLFF. The CDR3, as DNA: TGCAGCGCTAGACAGGGGGCTAATGAAAAACTGTTTTTT. The genes are TRBV29-1 and TRBJ1-4; TRBD1 matches 9 bases. Germline loops: CDR1 SQVTM, CDR2 ANQGSEA. CDR3 length: 13 residues. With 7 bases clipped from V and 3 bases from J, the junction kept 3 bases outside the gene matches. Using reference TRBV29-1 and TRBJ1-4 for the parts outside the CDR3, the full variable domain is SAVISQKPSRDICQRGTSLTIQCQVDSQVTMMFWYRQQPGQSLTLIATANQGSEATYESGFVIDKFPISRPNLTFSTLTVSNMSPEDSSIYLCSARQGANEKLFFGSGTQLSVL.

The chain has TRBV19 and TRBJ2-1; 10 bases agree with TRBD2. The trim removed 5 bases at V and 5 bases at J, leaving 9 bases unmatched. Looked up from germline, CDR1 is LNHDA and CDR2 is SQIVND (reference sequence). This CDR3 comprises 16 residues. CDR3 region: CASSPISGRGHNEQFF. The CDR3 DNA is TGTGCCAGTAGTCCTATAAGCGGGAGGGGACACAATGAGCAGTTCTTC.

The rearrangement joins TRBV19 to TRBJ1-1; no firm D call. V lost 5 bases and J lost 1, with 8 bases in between. From germline, CDR1 is LNHDA and CDR2 SQIVND (reference sequence). The CDR3 is 13 amino acids. CDR3 bases: TGTGCCAGTAGTTTAACAGAGAACACTGAAGCTTTCTTT. Translated, it gives CASSLTENTEAFF.

The chain couples TRBV5-1 to TRBJ1-2; 8 positions match TRBD1. The germline gives CDR1 SGHRS, CDR2 YFSETQ. This CDR3 has 16 residues. Unmatched junction bases numbered 8, after V lost 0 bases and J lost 4 bases. Here the CDR3 DNA reads TGCGCCAGCAGCTTGGCCTACGACAGGGGTGGCTATGGCTACACCTTC. This translates into CASSLAYDRGGYGYTF.

The V call is TRBV7-9, the J call TRBJ1-1, with TRBD1 matching over 7 bases. After removal of 4 bases from V and 2 bases from J, the junction contained 7 bases not matched to a gene. The CDR3 totals 15 residues. Per germline, CDR1 SEHNR and CDR2 FQNEAQ (reference sequence). The CDR3 loop reads CASSSNRDRNTEAFF. The CDR3 DNA reads TGTGCCAGCAGCTCCAACCGGGACAGAAACACTGAAGCTTTCTTT.

This clone was counted only a few times. In nucleotides, the CDR3 is TGCGCCAGCAGGTCGACTAGCGGGGTGAGCACAGATACGCAGTATTTT. Translating it yields CASRSTSGVSTDTQYF. The chain carries TRBV4-1 and TRBJ2-3; 11 positions match TRBD2. The trim removed 6 bases at V and 0 bases at J, leaving 5 bases unmatched. CDR1 is MGHRA, CDR2 YSYEKL, per germline. The CDR3 runs 16 residues.

This sequence joins TRBV2 and TRBJ2-7; 10 bases line up with TRBD2. Trimming cost V 7 bases and J 7 bases; bases outside gene matches: 4. The CDR3 runs to 12 residues. Looked up from germline, CDR1 is SNHLY and CDR2 is FYNNEI. The CDR3 DNA reads TGTGCCAGCAAAGCGGGAGGGTGGGAGCAGTACTTC. Translated: CASKAGGWEQYF.

This chain joins TRBV12-2 and TRBJ2-2; the table's D call TRBD1 went unverified against the DNA. TRBV12-2 is tagged as a pseudogene. The CDR3 has 15 residues. The chain's CDR3 is CASRSRQEYTGELFF. DNA for the CDR3: TGTGCAAGTCGCTCCCGACAGGAATACACCGGGGAGCTGTTTTTT.

This clone has a single count. The chain is built from TRBV7-3 and TRBJ2-3; D possibly corresponds to TRBD1 (6 bases). The CDR3 runs 14 residues. Germline V gene lookup returns CDR1 SGHTA and CDR2 FQGTGA. V lost 6 bases, J lost 2 bases, and 12 bases lay in between. The CDR3 nucleotides are TGTGCCAGCAGATCTCGGACAGCCACAGATACGCAGTATTTT. Residues: CASRSRTATDTQYF. The variable domain in full, with the rest retrieved from reference TRBV7-3 and TRBJ2-3, is GAGVSQTPSNKVTEKGKYVELRCDPISGHTALYWYRQSLGQGPEFLIYFQGTGAADDSGLPNDRFFAVRPEGSVSTLKIQRTERGDSAVYLCASRSRTATDTQYFGPGTRLTVL.

The chain couples TRBV15 to TRBJ2-7; 14 bases fit TRBD2. Per the germline V gene, CDR1 is LNHNV and CDR2 is YYDKDF (reference sequence). CDR3 length: 17 amino acids. Trimming cost V 0 bases and J 7 bases; bases outside gene matches: 8. The CDR3 region has the DNA TGTGCCACCAGCAGAGATCCGGGACTAGCGGGAGCCGGGGAGCAGTACTTC. Translating gives CATSRDPGLAGAGEQYF.

J is TRBJ2-2 and V is TRBV6-5; 7 bases fit TRBD2. This CDR3 has 15 residues. Germline trimming cut 2 bases from V and 4 bases from J; bases unmatched to any gene: 4. CDR1 and CDR2 (germline): MNHEY, SVGAGI. In DNA, the CDR3 is TGTGCCAGCAGTTACGGACTAGGCGCCACCGGGGAGCTGTTTTTT. Translating it yields CASSYGLGATGELFF.